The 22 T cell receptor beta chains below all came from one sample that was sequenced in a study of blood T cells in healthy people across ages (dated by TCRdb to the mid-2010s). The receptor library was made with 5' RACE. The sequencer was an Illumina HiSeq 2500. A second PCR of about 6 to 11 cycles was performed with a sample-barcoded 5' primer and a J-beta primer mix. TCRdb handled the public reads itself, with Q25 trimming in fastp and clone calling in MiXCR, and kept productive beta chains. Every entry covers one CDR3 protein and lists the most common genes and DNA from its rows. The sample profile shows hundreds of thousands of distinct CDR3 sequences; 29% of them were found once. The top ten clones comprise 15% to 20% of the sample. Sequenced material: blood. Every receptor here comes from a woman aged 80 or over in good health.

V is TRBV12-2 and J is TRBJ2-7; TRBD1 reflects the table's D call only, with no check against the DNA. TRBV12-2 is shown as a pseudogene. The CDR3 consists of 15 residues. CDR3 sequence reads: CASRFFDRIDYEQYF. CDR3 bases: TGTGCAAGTCGCTTCTTTGACAGGATTGACTACGAGCAGTACTTC.

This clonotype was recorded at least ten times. The CDR3 DNA reads as TGTGCCAGCAGCCCTAGGCTTCTAGCGGGGGTATACAATGAGCAGTTCTTC. It specifies CASSPRLLAGVYNEQFF. The chain is built from TRBV7-9 and TRBJ2-1; 10 nucleotides agree with TRBD2. CDR3 length: 17 residues. V was clipped by 5 bases and J by 4 bases; unmatched bases: 11. CDR1 and CDR2 (germline): SEHNR, FQNEAQ (reference sequence).

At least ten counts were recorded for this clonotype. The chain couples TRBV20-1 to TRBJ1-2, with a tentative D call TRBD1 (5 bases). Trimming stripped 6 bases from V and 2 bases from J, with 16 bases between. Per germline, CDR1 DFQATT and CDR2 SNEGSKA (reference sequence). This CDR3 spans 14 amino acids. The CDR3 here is CSAPRSRANYGYTF. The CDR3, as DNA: TGCAGTGCCCCTAGGAGCAGGGCCAACTATGGCTACACCTTC.

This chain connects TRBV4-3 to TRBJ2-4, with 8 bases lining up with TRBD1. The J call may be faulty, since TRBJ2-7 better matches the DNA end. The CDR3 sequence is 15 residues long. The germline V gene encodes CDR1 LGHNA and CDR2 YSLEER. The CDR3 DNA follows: TGCGCCAGCAGCCAAGATCGGACAGGGCCCCGCGAGCAGTACTTC. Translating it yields CASSQDRTGPREQYF.

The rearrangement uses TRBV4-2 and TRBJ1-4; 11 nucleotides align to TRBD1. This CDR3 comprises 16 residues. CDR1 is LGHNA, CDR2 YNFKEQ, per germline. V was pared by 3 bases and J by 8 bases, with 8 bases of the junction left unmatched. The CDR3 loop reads CASSQDRGQGREKLFF. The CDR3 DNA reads TGTGCCAGCAGCCAGGACAGGGGGCAGGGTCGGGAAAAACTGTTTTTT.

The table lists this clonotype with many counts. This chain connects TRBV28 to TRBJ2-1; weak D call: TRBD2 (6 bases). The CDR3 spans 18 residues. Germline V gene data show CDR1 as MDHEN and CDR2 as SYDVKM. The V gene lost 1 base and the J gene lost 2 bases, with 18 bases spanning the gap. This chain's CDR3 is CASSLSLIAVTPYNEQFF. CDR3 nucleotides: TGTGCCAGCAGTTTATCCCTAATAGCGGTAACGCCCTACAATGAGCAGTTCTTC.

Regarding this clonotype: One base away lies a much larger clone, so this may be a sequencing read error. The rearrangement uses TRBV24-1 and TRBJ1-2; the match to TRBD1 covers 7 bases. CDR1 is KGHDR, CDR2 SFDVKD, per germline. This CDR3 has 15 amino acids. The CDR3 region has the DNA TGTGCCTCCAGCCCAGGGGGGGGCGCGGACTATGGCTACACCTTC. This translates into CASSPGGGADYGYTF.

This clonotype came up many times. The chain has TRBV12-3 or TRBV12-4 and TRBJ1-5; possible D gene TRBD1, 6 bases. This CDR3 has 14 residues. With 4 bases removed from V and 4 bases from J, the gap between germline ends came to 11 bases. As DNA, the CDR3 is TGTGCCAGCAGTTCAGGGGATGCGAATCAGCCCCAGCATTTT. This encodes CASSSGDANQPQHF.

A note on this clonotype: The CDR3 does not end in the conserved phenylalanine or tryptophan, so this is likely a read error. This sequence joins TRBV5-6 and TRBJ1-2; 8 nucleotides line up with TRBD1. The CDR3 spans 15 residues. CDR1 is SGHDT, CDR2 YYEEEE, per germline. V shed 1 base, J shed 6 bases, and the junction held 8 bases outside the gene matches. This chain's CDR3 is CASSLLFGQGDGYTV. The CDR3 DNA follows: TGTGCCAGCAGCTTGCTGTTTGGACAGGGAGATGGCTACACCGTC.

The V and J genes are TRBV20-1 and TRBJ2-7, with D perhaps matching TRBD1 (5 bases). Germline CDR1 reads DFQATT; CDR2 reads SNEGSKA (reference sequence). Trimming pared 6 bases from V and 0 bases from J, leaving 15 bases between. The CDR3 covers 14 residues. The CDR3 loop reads CSALTAQSSYEQYF. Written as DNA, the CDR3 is TGCAGTGCGTTGACAGCCCAGAGCTCCTACGAGCAGTACTTC.

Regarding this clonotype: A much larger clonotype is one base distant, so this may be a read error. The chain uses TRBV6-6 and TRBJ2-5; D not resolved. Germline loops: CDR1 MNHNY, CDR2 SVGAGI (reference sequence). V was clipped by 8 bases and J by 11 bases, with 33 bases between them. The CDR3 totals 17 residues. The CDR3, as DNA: TGTGCCAGCGATCAATTTCAGAGTTTAGCAAACTACAATGAGCAGTACTTC. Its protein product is CASDQFQSLANYNEQYF.

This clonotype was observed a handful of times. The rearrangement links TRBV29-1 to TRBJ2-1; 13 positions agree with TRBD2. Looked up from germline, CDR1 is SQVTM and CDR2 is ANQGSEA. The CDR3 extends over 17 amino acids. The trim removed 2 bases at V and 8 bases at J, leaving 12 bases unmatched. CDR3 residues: CSVESGVGTSGADEQFF. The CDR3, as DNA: TGCAGCGTTGAATCAGGGGTCGGGACTAGCGGGGCGGATGAGCAGTTCTTC.

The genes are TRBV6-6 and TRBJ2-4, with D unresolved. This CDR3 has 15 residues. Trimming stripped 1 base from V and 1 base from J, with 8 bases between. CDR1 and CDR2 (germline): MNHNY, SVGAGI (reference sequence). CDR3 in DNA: TGTGCCAGCAGTTACTTGACGGACGCCAAAAACATTCAGTACTTC. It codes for CASSYLTDAKNIQYF.

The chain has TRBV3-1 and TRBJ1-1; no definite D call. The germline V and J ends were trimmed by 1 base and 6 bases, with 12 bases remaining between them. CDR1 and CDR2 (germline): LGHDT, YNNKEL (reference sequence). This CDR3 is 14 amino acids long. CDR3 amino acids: CASSQGGGIAEAFF. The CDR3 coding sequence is TGTGCCAGCAGCCAAGGAGGAGGTATCGCTGAAGCTTTCTTT.

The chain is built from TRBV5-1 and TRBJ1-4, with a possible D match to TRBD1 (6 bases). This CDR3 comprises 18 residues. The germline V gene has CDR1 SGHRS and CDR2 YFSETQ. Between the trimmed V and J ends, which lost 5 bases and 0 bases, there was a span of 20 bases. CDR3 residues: CASRLLTGRSATNEKLFF. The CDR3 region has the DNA TGCGCCAGCAGATTACTAACAGGGAGATCGGCAACTAATGAAAAACTGTTTTTT. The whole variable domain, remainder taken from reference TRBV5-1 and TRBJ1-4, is KAGVTQTPRYLIKTRGQQVTLSCSPISGHRSVSWYQQTPGQGLQFLFEYFSETQRNKGNFPGRFSGRQFSNSRSEMNVSTLELGDSALYLCASRLLTGRSATNEKLFFGSGTQLSVL.

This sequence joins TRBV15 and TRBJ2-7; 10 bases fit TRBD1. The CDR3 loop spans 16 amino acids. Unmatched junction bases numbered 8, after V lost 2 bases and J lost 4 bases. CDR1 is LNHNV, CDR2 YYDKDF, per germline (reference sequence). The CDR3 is CATSRRGQGGLYEQYF. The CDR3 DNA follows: TGTGCCACCAGCAGACGTGGACAGGGGGGACTTTACGAGCAGTACTTC.

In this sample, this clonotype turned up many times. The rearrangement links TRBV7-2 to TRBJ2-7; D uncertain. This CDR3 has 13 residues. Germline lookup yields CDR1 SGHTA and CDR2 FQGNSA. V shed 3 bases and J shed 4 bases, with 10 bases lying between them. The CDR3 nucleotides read TGTGCCAGCAGCTTTTACAGCCCTTACGAGCAGTACTTC. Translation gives CASSFYSPYEQYF.

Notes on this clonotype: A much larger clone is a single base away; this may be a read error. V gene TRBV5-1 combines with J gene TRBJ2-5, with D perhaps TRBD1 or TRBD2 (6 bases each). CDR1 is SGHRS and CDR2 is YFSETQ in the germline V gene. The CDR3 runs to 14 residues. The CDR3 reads CAGSLLTGGETQYF. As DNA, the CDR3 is TGCGCCGGCAGCTTACTGACAGGAGGGGAGACCCAGTACTTC.

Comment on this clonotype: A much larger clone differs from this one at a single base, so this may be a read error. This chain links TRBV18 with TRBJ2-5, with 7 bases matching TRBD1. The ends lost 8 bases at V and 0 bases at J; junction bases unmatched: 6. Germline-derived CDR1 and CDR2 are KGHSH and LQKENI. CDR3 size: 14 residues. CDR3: CASTIQGNQETQYF. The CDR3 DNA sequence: TGTGCCAGCACAATACAGGGGAACCAAGAGACCCAGTACTTC. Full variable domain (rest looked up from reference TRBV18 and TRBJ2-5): NAGVMQNPRHLVRRRGQEARLRCSPMKGHSHVYWYRQLPEEGLKFMVYLQKENIIDESGMPKERFSAEFPKEGPSILRIQQVVRGDSAAYFCASTIQGNQETQYFGPGTRLLVL.

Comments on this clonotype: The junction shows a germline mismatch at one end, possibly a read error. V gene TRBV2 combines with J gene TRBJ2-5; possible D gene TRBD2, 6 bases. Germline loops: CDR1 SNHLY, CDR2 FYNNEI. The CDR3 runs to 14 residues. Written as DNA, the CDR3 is TGTGCCGGCAGTGATGGGACCCCAAGGGAGGCCCAGTACTTC. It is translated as CAGSDGTPREAQYF.

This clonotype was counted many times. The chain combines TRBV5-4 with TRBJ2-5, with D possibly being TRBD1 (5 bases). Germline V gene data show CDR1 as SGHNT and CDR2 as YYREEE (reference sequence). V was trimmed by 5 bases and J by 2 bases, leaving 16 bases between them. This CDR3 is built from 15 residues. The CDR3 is CASRHGKGVQETQYF. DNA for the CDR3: TGTGCCAGCAGACATGGGAAAGGGGTTCAAGAGACCCAGTACTTC.

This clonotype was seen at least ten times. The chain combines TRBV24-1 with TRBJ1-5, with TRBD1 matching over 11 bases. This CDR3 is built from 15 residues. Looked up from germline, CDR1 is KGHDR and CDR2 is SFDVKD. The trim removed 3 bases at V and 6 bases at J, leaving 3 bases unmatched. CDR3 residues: CATSDPGQGAQPQHF. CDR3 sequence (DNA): TGTGCCACCAGTGATCCTGGACAGGGGGCTCAGCCCCAGCATTTT.